This TCR beta chain emerged from a study of shared clonotypes between healthy human individuals. Notes on the study in general: Clonotypes that were shared across four donors made up approximately 5.1% of naive CD4 clonotypes. The authors expected sequencing depth to affect clonotype sharing among donors. Tissues were not sampled, only blood, and their repertoires likely differ.

Clones were read by immunoSEQ multiplex PCR, and TCRdb kept only the in-frame ones, dropping some. The sample carries a few million clones, approximately 90% recorded once. Comment on this clone: Its antigen remains unidentified.

CDR3 length: 16 residues. Germline V CDR1 and CDR2: SGDLS, YYNGEE. V lost 1 base, J lost 0 bases, and 6 bases stayed unmatched. The sample comprised naive CD4+ T cells sorted from blood. Subset denoted: CD45RA+ positively selected. The sequence derives from a man aged 18 to 35 in good health. V usage is TRBV9 and J usage is TRBJ2-5; the match to TRBD2 covers 7 bases. CDR3 sequence: CASSVFGGRNQETQYF. DNA of the CDR3: TGTGCCAGCAGCGTATTCGGCGGGAGAAACCAAGAGACCCAGTACTTC.